This section outlines one T cell receptor (beta chain) sequence together with its context. No antigen is known for it. The method was immunoSEQ multiplex PCR; TCRdb's version includes in-frame clones alone and lacks a portion of them. In the table there are 2 million to 3 million clones, 80% to 95% of which are singletons. These data originate in a study of shared clonotypes between healthy human individuals. Study conclusions and caveats: Donors were few, which limited the genetic and exposure-history diversity represented.

This sequence originates from a man younger than 35 in good health. Some clones in this sample may be carry-over from other donors' samples. Sequencing used naive CD4+ T cells from PBMCs. Subset specified: CD45RA+ positively selected.

The CDR3 protein is CASSADPGLGVEQFF. The CDR3 coding sequence is TGTGCCAGCTCAGCAGACCCGGGTTTAGGGGTTGAGCAGTTCTTC. The chain carries TRBV18 and TRBJ2-1; the D gene is possibly TRBD1 (5 bases). The CDR3 sequence is 15 residues long. Germline V lookup: CDR1 KGHSH, CDR2 LQKENI. V lost 5 bases and J lost 9, with 20 bases in between.